These 21 T cell receptor beta chains originate from one sample sequenced in a study of regulatory T cells in long-lasting Graves disease. Noted time point: newly diagnosed GD, antithyroid drugs for less than 3 months. Making the TCR library involved RNA that had been extracted from PBMCs. Arm-PCR with iRepertoire HTBI primers amplified the CDR3 regions for these TCR beta libraries. Each CDR3 protein is one row after TCRdb ran MiXCR on the multiplex PCR reads. Among about 400,000 distinct CDR3 sequences, about 17% were seen once, and the ten largest hold about 19%. These data were also reused for a study on T cells in Graves' hyperthyroidism and ophthalmopathy.

This specimen consisted of peripheral blood mononuclear cells (PBMCs), obtained at new diagnosis, from a patient treated with antithyroid drugs. The origin of the receptors is a woman between 18 and 30 years old with Graves disease.

This clonotype showed up many times. The V gene is TRBV10-3, the J gene TRBJ2-3; D ambiguous. Trimming took 4 bases from V and 1 from J, leaving 15 bases between them. The length of the CDR3 is 16 residues. CDR1 and CDR2 from the germline V gene are ENHRY and SYGVKD. The DNA for the CDR3 is TGTGCCATCAGTGCCGGCGGCGCCGTCCGCACAGATACGCAGTATTTT. Protein sequence: CAISAGGAVRTDTQYF.

This clonotype was recorded at least ten times. This chain links TRBV3-1 with TRBJ2-7; no firm D call. Trimming pared 0 bases from V and 0 bases from J, leaving 9 bases between. The germline V gene has CDR1 LGHDT and CDR2 YNNKEL (reference sequence). The CDR3 is 15 residues long. CDR3 sequence (DNA): TGTGCCAGCAGCCAAGACCAACTTAGCTCCTACGAGCAGTACTTC. This sequence encodes CASSQDQLSSYEQYF.

This clonotype was counted a few times. V usage is TRBV6-1 and J usage is TRBJ1-2, with no clear D. V was pared by 5 bases and J by 8 bases, with 15 bases between. Germline assignment: CDR1 MNHNS and CDR2 SASEGT. The CDR3 sequence is 13 residues long. Here the CDR3 reads CASSPNEHEGYTF. The CDR3 DNA reads TGTGCCAGCAGTCCGAATGAGCACGAGGGCTACACCTTC.

The J gene is TRBJ2-5, the V gene TRBV5-1, with no clear D. The CDR3 is made up of 14 amino acids. V dropped 0 bases and J dropped 4 bases, with 10 bases sitting between them. CDR1 and CDR2 (germline): SGHRS, YFSETQ. The CDR3 protein is CASSLEGNLETQYF. The CDR3 coding sequence is TGCGCCAGCAGCTTGGAGGGAAATTTAGAGACCCAGTACTTC.

The chain is built from TRBV20-1 and TRBJ2-4; TRBD2 agrees at 16 bases. The CDR3 sequence is 20 residues long. Germline V gene data show CDR1 as DFQATT and CDR2 as SNEGSKA (reference sequence). The ends lost 4 bases at V and 0 bases at J; junction bases unmatched: 12. The CDR3 reads CSAKGLAGGHPQVAKNIQYF. The CDR3 nucleotides are TGCAGTGCTAAGGGACTAGCGGGGGGGCATCCCCAAGTAGCCAAAAACATTCAGTACTTC.

The chain has TRBV12-3 or TRBV12-4 and TRBJ2-1; 8 bases match TRBD2. Unmatched junction bases numbered 7, after V lost 4 bases and J lost 5 bases. The length of the CDR3 is 15 residues. Here the CDR3 DNA reads TGTGCCAGCAGTTCGACAGCGGGGGTCAACAATGAGCAGTTCTTC. It encodes CASSSTAGVNNEQFF.

This clonotype was picked up many times. The V gene is TRBV20-1, the J gene TRBJ2-5, with TRBD2 identical over 8 bases. The CDR3 totals 12 residues. The ends lost 6 bases at V and 4 bases at J; junction bases unmatched: 4. CDR1 is DFQATT and CDR2 is SNEGSKA in the germline V gene (reference sequence). CDR3 nucleotide sequence: TGCAGTGCGGCCGGGAGGGGAGAGACCCAGTACTTC. Residues: CSAAGRGETQYF.

Regarding this clonotype: One end of the junction varies from germline; a read error may be responsible. The V call is TRBV7-6, the J call TRBJ2-1; 11 bases align to TRBD2. Per the germline V gene, CDR1 is SGHVS and CDR2 is FNYEAQ. The length of the CDR3 is 16 residues. The CDR3 reads CACSLDSGGAYNEQFF. CDR3 DNA sequence: TGTGCCTGCAGCTTAGATAGCGGGGGGGCCTACAATGAGCAGTTCTTC.

The gene calls are TRBV5-1 and TRBJ2-6; no clear D. The germline CDR1 and CDR2 sequences are SGHRS and YFSETQ. Trimming cost V 0 bases and J 0 bases, with 13 bases left between them. The CDR3 has 18 amino acids. The CDR3 sequence is CASSLDFPGSSGANVLTF. In DNA form, the CDR3 reads TGCGCCAGCAGCTTGGATTTTCCAGGATCCTCTGGGGCCAACGTCCTGACTTTC.

The rearrangement uses TRBV7-3 and TRBJ2-2, with TRBD2 identical over 10 bases. The CDR3 extends over 15 amino acids. Germline trimming cut 7 bases from V and 6 bases from J; bases unmatched to any gene: 8. The germline gives CDR1 SGHTA, CDR2 FQGTGA. The DNA of the CDR3 is TGTGCCAGCACGAGCGGGGGGGTTTGGGCCGGGGAGCTGTTTTTT. Protein: CASTSGGVWAGELFF.

The chain links TRBV5-5 to TRBJ1-5; D possibly corresponds to TRBD1 (5 bases). Germline CDR1 SGHKS, CDR2 YYEKEE (reference sequence). The CDR3 loop spans 19 amino acids. DNA for the CDR3: TGTATACGAGATGGGTGGGAAGGGGCGAGGGGATATAGCAATCAGCCCCAGCATTTT. Amino acids: CIRDGWEGARGYSNQPQHF. Combining the CDR3 with reference TRBV5-5 and TRBJ1-5 gives the whole variable domain DAGVTQSPTHLIKTRGQQVTLRCSPISGHKSVSWYQQVLGQGPQFIFQYYEKEERGRGNFPDRFSARQFPNYSSELNVNALLLGDSALYLCIRDGWEGARGYSNQPQHFGDGTRLSIL.

About this clonotype itself: This may be a read error: a much more frequent sequence differs by one nucleotide. The conserved closing phenylalanine or tryptophan is absent in this CDR3, likely reflecting a read error. The genes are TRBV27 and TRBJ1-5, with unresolved D. Germline lookup yields CDR1 MNHEY and CDR2 SMNVEV (reference sequence). Trimming stripped 3 bases from V and 4 bases from J, with 10 bases between. CDR3 length equals 14 residues. As DNA, the CDR3 is TGTGCCAGCAGTTTCGCCGGACGGAATCAGCCCCAGCATTAT. It encodes CASSFAGRNQPQHY.

This chain links TRBV15 with TRBJ2-3; 9 positions agree with TRBD1. After removal of 0 bases from V and 3 bases from J, the junction contained 4 bases not matched to a gene. CDR3 length: 16 residues. Germline CDR1 is LNHNV and CDR2 is YYDKDF (reference sequence). CDR3 amino acids: CATSRDKGQGTDTQYF. DNA of the CDR3: TGTGCCACCAGCAGAGATAAGGGACAGGGAACAGATACGCAGTATTTT.

Worth noting for this clonotype: It may be a read error: a sequence one base away is much more abundant. The chain links TRBV11-2 to TRBJ2-1, with D perhaps matching TRBD1 (5 bases). Near its end, the DNA agrees better with TRBJ2-7, so the J call may be wrong. Germline V gene lookup returns CDR1 SGHAT and CDR2 FQNNGV. The CDR3 covers 13 residues. CDR3 sequence: CASSPRPDNEQYF. DNA for the CDR3: TGTGCCAGCAGCCCCAGACCGGACAATGAGCAGTACTTC.

There are many counts of this clonotype. The rearrangement joins TRBV11-3 to TRBJ2-1; 11 bases are a match to TRBD2. V gave up 0 bases and J gave up 3 bases; unmatched junction bases: 7. Germline V gives CDR1 SGHNT, CDR2 YENEEA. The CDR3 covers 18 residues. The CDR3 DNA follows: TGTGCCAGCAGCTTAGATTTATGGCTAGCGGGAGGCTACAATGAGCAGTTCTTC. Translating it yields CASSLDLWLAGGYNEQFF.

At least ten counts were recorded for this clonotype. The chain recombines TRBV30 with TRBJ2-1; D is undetermined. This CDR3 region has 13 residues. Trimming removed 0 bases from V and 6 bases from J, with 9 bases in between. Germline V lookup: CDR1 GTSNPN, CDR2 SVGIG (reference sequence). The CDR3 region is CAWSVFSGNEQFF. The CDR3 DNA reads TGTGCCTGGAGTGTATTCTCCGGCAATGAGCAGTTCTTC.

This clonotype was recorded many times. The V and J genes are TRBV20-1 and TRBJ2-2, with 10 bases matching TRBD2. Losses at the gene ends were 6 bases for V and 3 bases for J; bases not matched to a gene: 7. Germline CDR1 is DFQATT and CDR2 is SNEGSKA (reference sequence). The CDR3 extends over 15 amino acids. The CDR3, as DNA: TGCAGTGCCGTGTTAGCGGGAGGCTACACCGGGGAGCTGTTTTTT. Protein: CSAVLAGGYTGELFF.

This clonotype occurred a few times. The chain recombines TRBV3-1 with TRBJ1-6; D possibly corresponds to TRBD1 (5 bases). Trimming removed 1 base from V and 10 bases from J, with 14 bases in between. Germline-derived CDR1 and CDR2 are LGHDT and YNNKEL (reference sequence). This CDR3 is 15 amino acids long. The CDR3 spells CASSQAGTRVSPLHF. The CDR3 DNA reads TGTGCCAGCAGCCAAGCCGGGACCCGGGTATCACCCCTCCACTTT.

This clonotype was counted many times. This chain uses TRBV11-2 with TRBJ2-5; D might be TRBD1 (5 bases). V shed 0 bases and J shed 4 bases, with 9 bases lying between them. Germline V gene sequence: CDR1 SGHAT, CDR2 FQNNGV. This CDR3 spans 14 amino acids. The CDR3 is CASSLDLGAETQYF. In DNA form, the CDR3 reads TGTGCCAGCAGCTTAGATCTAGGGGCAGAGACCCAGTACTTC.

This chain connects TRBV30 to TRBJ2-4; possibly TRBD1 for D (6 bases). This CDR3 region has 14 residues. Trimming pared 5 bases from V and 4 bases from J, leaving 15 bases between. Germline assignment: CDR1 GTSNPN and CDR2 SVGIG (reference sequence). The CDR3 coding sequence is TGTGCCTGGGGTCGGACAGCGCTTAAAAACATTCAGTACTTC. As protein: CAWGRTALKNIQYF.

This clonotype has ten or more counts. The chain combines TRBV20-1 with TRBJ2-1; D might be TRBD2 (7 bases). V lost 0 bases and J 2 bases, leaving 11 bases between the germline ends. Germline loops: CDR1 DFQATT, CDR2 SNEGSKA (reference sequence). This CDR3 spans 15 amino acids. The CDR3 here is CSAREGGRAYNEQFF. The CDR3 nucleotides read TGCAGTGCTAGAGAAGGGGGGAGGGCCTACAATGAGCAGTTCTTC.